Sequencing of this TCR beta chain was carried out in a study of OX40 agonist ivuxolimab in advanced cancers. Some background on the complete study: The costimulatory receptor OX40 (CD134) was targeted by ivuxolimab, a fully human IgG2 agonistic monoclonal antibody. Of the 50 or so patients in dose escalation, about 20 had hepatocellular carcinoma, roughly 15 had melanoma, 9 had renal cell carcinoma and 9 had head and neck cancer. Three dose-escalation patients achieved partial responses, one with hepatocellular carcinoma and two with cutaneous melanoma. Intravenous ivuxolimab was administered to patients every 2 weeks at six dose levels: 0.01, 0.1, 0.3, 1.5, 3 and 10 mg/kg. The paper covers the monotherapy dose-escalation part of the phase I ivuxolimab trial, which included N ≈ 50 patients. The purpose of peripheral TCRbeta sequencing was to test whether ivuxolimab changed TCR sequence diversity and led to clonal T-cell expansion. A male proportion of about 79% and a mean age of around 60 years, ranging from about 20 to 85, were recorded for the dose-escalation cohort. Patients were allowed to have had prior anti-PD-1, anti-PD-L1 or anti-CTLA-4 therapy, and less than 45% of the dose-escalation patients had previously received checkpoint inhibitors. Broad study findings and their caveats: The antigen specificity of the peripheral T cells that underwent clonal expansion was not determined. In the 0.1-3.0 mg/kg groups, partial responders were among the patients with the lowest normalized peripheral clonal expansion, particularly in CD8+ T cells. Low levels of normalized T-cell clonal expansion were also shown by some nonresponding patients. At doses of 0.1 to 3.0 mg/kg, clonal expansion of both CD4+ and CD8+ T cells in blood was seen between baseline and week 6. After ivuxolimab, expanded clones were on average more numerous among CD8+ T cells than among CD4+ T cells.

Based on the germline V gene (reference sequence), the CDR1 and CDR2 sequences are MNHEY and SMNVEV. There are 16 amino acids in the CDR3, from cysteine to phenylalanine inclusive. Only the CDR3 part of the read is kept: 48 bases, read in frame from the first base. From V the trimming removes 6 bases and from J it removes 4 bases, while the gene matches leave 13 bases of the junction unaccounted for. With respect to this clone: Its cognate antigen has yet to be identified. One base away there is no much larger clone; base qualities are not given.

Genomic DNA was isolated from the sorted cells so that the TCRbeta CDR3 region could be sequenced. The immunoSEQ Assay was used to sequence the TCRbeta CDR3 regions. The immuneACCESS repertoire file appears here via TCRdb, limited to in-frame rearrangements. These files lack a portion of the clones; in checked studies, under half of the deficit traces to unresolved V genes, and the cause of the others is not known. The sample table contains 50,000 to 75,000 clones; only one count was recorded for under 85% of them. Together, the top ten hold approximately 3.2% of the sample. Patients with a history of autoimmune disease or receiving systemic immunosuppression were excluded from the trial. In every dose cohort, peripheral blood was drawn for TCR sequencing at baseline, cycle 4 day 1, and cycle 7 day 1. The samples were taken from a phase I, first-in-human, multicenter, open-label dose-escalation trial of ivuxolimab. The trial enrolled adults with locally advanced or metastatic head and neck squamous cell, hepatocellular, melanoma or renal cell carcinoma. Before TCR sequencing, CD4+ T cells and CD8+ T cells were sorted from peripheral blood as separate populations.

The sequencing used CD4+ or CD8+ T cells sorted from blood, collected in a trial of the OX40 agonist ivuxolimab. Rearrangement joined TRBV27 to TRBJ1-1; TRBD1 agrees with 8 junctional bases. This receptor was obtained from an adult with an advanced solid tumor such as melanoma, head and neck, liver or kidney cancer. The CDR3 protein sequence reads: CASSVGNTGGATEAFF. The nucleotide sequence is TGTGCCAGCAGCGTCGGGAACACAGGGGGTGCCACTGAAGCTTTCTTT.